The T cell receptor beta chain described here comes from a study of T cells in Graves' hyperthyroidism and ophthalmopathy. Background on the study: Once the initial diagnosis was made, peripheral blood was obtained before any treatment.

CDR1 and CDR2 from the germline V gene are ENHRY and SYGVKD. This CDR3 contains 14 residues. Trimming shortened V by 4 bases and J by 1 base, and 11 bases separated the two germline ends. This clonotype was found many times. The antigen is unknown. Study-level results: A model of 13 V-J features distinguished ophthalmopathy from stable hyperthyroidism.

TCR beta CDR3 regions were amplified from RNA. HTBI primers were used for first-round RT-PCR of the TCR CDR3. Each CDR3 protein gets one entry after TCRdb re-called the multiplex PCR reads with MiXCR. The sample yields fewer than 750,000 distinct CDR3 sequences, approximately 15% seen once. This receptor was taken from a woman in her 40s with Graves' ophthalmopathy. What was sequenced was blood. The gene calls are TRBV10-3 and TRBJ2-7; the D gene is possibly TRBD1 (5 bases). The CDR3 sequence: CAISGTPISYEQYF. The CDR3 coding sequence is TGTGCCATCAGTGGGACACCCATTTCCTACGAGCAGTACTTC.